Presented here are 28 T cell receptor beta chains from one specimen sequenced in a study of T cell changes during pregnancy in multiple sclerosis. The table came from immunoSEQ multiplex PCR; TCRdb's copy has only in-frame clones and leaves some out. Here the sample spans approximately 57,000 clones, roughly nine tenths being singletons. The starting material was CD4+ T cells from peripheral blood mononuclear cells, obtained in the second trimester of pregnancy. The origin of the receptors is a female donor with multiple sclerosis, enrolled in a pregnancy study.

The chain employs TRBV30 and TRBJ1-2, with D possibly TRBD1 on 5 matching bases. Germline V gene data show CDR1 as GTSNPN and CDR2 as SVGIG (reference sequence). V was trimmed by 1 base and J by 5 bases, leaving 17 bases between them. CDR3 length equals 15 residues. The CDR3 here is CAWSAIVGEGYGYTF. CDR3 bases: TGTGCCTGGAGTGCGATAGTAGGGGAAGGGTATGGCTACACCTTC.

The chain employs TRBV7-9 and TRBJ2-5; 11 bases are shared with TRBD2. Germline trimming cut 5 bases from V and 1 base from J; bases unmatched to any gene: 3. Germline values: CDR1 SEHNR, CDR2 FQNEAQ (reference sequence). The CDR3 loop spans 15 amino acids. The CDR3 nucleotides read TGTGCCAGCAGCCAAGGGACTAGCGGCCAAGAGACCCAGTACTTC. It translates to CASSQGTSGQETQYF.

This sequence joins TRBV4-2 and TRBJ1-2, with D maybe TRBD1 (5 bases). Germline V CDR1 and CDR2: LGHNA, YNFKEQ. CDR3 length: 18 residues. V was pared by 4 bases and J by 4 bases, with 25 bases between. For the CDR3, the DNA is TGTGCCAGCAGCCTGCGAGACGGAGAACGGACATTCGGCTATGGCTACACCTTC. Translating it yields CASSLRDGERTFGYGYTF.

The genes are TRBV6-1 and TRBJ1-3, with 7 positions matching TRBD1. Looked up from germline, CDR1 is MNHNS and CDR2 is SASEGT. This CDR3 spans 14 amino acids. V lost 7 bases to trimming and J lost 4 bases; unmatched junction nucleotides: 7. The CDR3 bases are TGTGCCAGCAATCCCGACAGGGCCGGAAACACCATATATTTT. Translation gives CASNPDRAGNTIYF.

CDR3 nucleotide sequence: TGCGCCAGCAGCATCAGGGGGGAATCCTATGGCTACACCTTC. Translation: CASSIRGESYGYTF. This chain uses TRBV5-1 with TRBJ1-2, with 7 bases aligning to TRBD1. CDR1 and CDR2 from the germline V gene are SGHRS and YFSETQ. The junction had 7 bases not matched to a gene; V was cut back by 4 bases and J by 4 bases. The CDR3 length is 14 residues.

The chain combines TRBV28 with TRBJ1-2, with D unclear. The CDR3 has 10 amino acids. Trimming took 8 bases from V and 3 from J, leaving 4 bases between them. CDR1 and CDR2 (germline): MDHEN, SYDVKM. The CDR3: CASGHYGYTF. Here the CDR3 DNA reads TGTGCCAGCGGCCACTATGGCTACACCTTC.

V gene TRBV5-1 combines with J gene TRBJ2-1; 8 positions agree with TRBD1. This CDR3 is 15 amino acids long. The V segment lost 3 bases and the J segment 2 bases; nucleotides outside the gene matches: 4. Germline CDR1 is SGHRS and CDR2 is YFSETQ. The CDR3: CASSSGQGAYNEQFF. The CDR3 DNA is TGCGCCAGCAGCTCTGGACAGGGTGCCTACAATGAGCAGTTCTTC.

The chain employs TRBV5-1 and TRBJ2-5; 13 bases agree with TRBD2. V trimming: 4 bases; J trimming: 5 bases; junction bases outside the gene matches: 8. The CDR3 contains 16 residues. The germline V gene encodes CDR1 SGHRS and CDR2 YFSETQ. Here the CDR3 reads CASSQLAGGPGETQYF. The CDR3 DNA reads TGCGCCAGCAGCCAACTAGCGGGGGGGCCGGGGGAGACCCAGTACTTC.

The rearrangement links TRBV12-2 to TRBJ1-2; no check of the table's D call, TRBD1, against the DNA was made. TRBV12-2 is a known pseudogene. The CDR3 runs 16 residues. The CDR3 sequence: CASRFTPLGVHYGYTF. The CDR3 DNA is TGTGCAAGTCGCTTCACCCCGCTAGGGGTTCACTATGGCTACACCTTC.

This chain links TRBV30 with TRBJ2-2, with a possible D match to TRBD1 (5 bases). The CDR3 consists of 13 residues. V dropped 5 bases and J dropped 4 bases, with 11 bases sitting between them. CDR1 GTSNPN and CDR2 SVGIG come from the germline V gene (reference sequence). This CDR3 reads CAWFSGPTGELFF. CDR3 DNA: TGTGCCTGGTTCTCAGGGCCCACCGGGGAGCTGTTTTTT.

The chain couples TRBV7-6 to TRBJ2-1; D unresolved. Germline V gene lookup returns CDR1 SGHVS and CDR2 FNYEAQ. V gave up 5 bases and J gave up 5 bases, with 10 bases separating them. The CDR3 covers 13 residues. The CDR3 DNA reads TGTGCCAGCAGCCTTAACCAGAACAATGAGCAGTTCTTC. Protein product: CASSLNQNNEQFF.

J is TRBJ1-4 and V is TRBV5-1, with 7 bases fitting TRBD1. CDR3 size: 14 residues. CDR1 and CDR2 from the germline V gene are SGHRS and YFSETQ. V lost 4 bases to trimming and J lost 6 bases; unmatched junction nucleotides: 6. The CDR3, as DNA: TGCGCCAGCAGCCAGACAGGGTCTCATGAAAAACTGTTTTTT. It specifies CASSQTGSHEKLFF.

J is TRBJ2-4 and V is TRBV4-1, with 9 bases matching TRBD2. The V segment lost 0 bases and the J segment 7 bases; nucleotides outside the gene matches: 16. The CDR3 contains 19 residues. Germline V gene data show CDR1 as MGHRA and CDR2 as YSYEKL. DNA of the CDR3: TGCGCCAGCAGCCAAGATAGGGCTAGCGGGGCGCGCGGAGAGAACATTCAGTACTTC. It specifies CASSQDRASGARGENIQYF.

The chain joins TRBV6-1 to TRBJ2-3; tentative D call: TRBD2 (6 bases). The V end lost 6 bases, the J end lost 0 bases, and 10 bases lay between the germline ends. CDR1 and CDR2 (germline): MNHNS, SASEGT. There are 14 residues in the CDR3. CDR3 amino acids: CASRRGTSTDTQYF. CDR3 DNA: TGTGCCAGCAGACGGGGGACTAGCACAGATACGCAGTATTTT.

This chain links TRBV7-2 with TRBJ2-3; perhaps TRBD1 as D (5 bases). Trimming shortened V by 1 base and J by 4 bases, and 12 bases separated the two germline ends. The CDR3 is 15 amino acids. Looked up from germline, CDR1 is SGHTA and CDR2 is FQGNSA. In DNA, the CDR3 is TGTGCCAGCAGCTTAGTGTGGCTAGGGGCAGATACGCAGTATTTT. Protein: CASSLVWLGADTQYF.

This rearrangement joins TRBV29-1 to TRBJ1-1; TRBD1 matches 7 bases. The germline CDR1 and CDR2 sequences are SQVTM and ANQGSEA. V lost 7 bases, J lost 6 bases, and 17 bases stayed unmatched. This CDR3 spans 15 amino acids. In DNA form, the CDR3 reads TGCAGCGCCACCCACAGGGGATTCTCCATATCTGAAGCTTTCTTT. Residues: CSATHRGFSISEAFF.

Here the CDR3 DNA reads TGTGCCAGCAGTTTAGGAGCGGGGAAAAACAATGAGCAGTTCTTC. The encoded protein is CASSLGAGKNNEQFF. V is TRBV27 and J is TRBJ2-1; 7 positions agree with TRBD2. The junction had 6 bases not matched to a gene; V was cut back by 2 bases and J by 5 bases. The CDR3 sequence is 15 residues long. Germline V gene lookup returns CDR1 MNHEY and CDR2 SMNVEV (reference sequence).

This chain connects TRBV6-5 to TRBJ1-5; no definite D call. The length of the CDR3 is 15 residues. V was clipped by 1 base and J by 0 bases, with 7 bases between them. CDR1 is MNHEY, CDR2 SVGAGI, per germline. This CDR3 is CASSYLADSNQPQHF. The CDR3 DNA reads TGTGCCAGCAGTTACTTGGCAGATAGCAATCAGCCCCAGCATTTT.

V is TRBV7-9 and J is TRBJ1-3; TRBD1 might be the D (5 bases). Deletions cut 11 bases from V and 4 bases from J, with 15 bases between. The CDR3 runs to 13 residues. CDR1 and CDR2 from the germline V gene are SEHNR and FQNEAQ (reference sequence). The CDR3 is CAPRSGKGNTIYF. CDR3 bases: TGTGCCCCCAGGTCAGGGAAAGGAAACACCATATATTTT. Looking up the rest from reference TRBV7-9 and TRBJ1-3 gives the full variable domain: DTGVSQNPRHKITKRGQNVTFRCDPISEHNRLYWYRQTLGQGPEFLTYFQNEAQLEKSRLLSDRFSAERPKGSFSTLEIQRTEQGDSAMYLCAPRSGKGNTIYFGEGSWLTVV.

The chain uses TRBV7-9 and TRBJ2-1; 8 nucleotides line up with TRBD1. Germline CDR1 reads SEHNR; CDR2 reads FQNEAQ (reference sequence). The junction had 3 bases not matched to a gene; V was cut back by 3 bases and J by 5 bases. There are 14 residues in the CDR3. The CDR3 DNA follows: TGTGCCAGCAGCTTGACAGGGGCAGACAATGAGCAGTTCTTC. Amino acids: CASSLTGADNEQFF.

This chain links TRBV4-1 with TRBJ1-4; 7 bases line up with TRBD1. The trim removed 4 bases at V and 8 bases at J, leaving 16 bases unmatched. The germline V gene encodes CDR1 MGHRA and CDR2 YSYEKL. The CDR3 consists of 17 residues. CDR3 sequence (DNA): TGCGCCAGCAGCCCCAATCGATGGACAGGCAAAGACGAAAAACTGTTTTTT. It specifies CASSPNRWTGKDEKLFF.

This clone was picked up one time. The rearrangement uses TRBV10-3 and TRBJ1-4; TRBD1 might be the D (5 bases). V gave up 3 bases and J gave up 7 bases, with 12 bases separating them. Germline V gene sequence: CDR1 ENHRY, CDR2 SYGVKD. The CDR3 is 14 amino acids. CDR3 protein: CAISEGGAGEKLFF. CDR3 nucleotides: TGTGCCATCAGTGAAGGAGGGGCGGGTGAAAAACTGTTTTTT.

V usage is TRBV2 and J usage is TRBJ1-4; D possibly corresponds to TRBD1 (6 bases). The CDR3 extends over 12 amino acids. V lost 7 bases to trimming and J lost 6 bases, with 9 bases between them. Germline loops: CDR1 SNHLY, CDR2 FYNNEI. As DNA, the CDR3 is TGTGCCAGCAAGGGGGTAGATGAAAAACTGTTTTTT. Protein product: CASKGVDEKLFF. Filled out from reference TRBV2 and TRBJ1-4, the complete variable domain reads EPEVTQTPSHQVTQMGQEVILRCVPISNHLYFYWYRQILGQKVEFLVSFYNNEISEKSEIFDDQFSVERPDGSNFTLKIRSTKLEDSAMYFCASKGVDEKLFFGSGTQLSVL.

The chain carries TRBV6-5 and TRBJ1-5; the match to TRBD1 covers 8 bases. Germline V gene sequence: CDR1 MNHEY, CDR2 SVGAGI. The trim removed 5 bases at V and 5 bases at J, leaving 2 bases unmatched. There are 13 residues in the CDR3. The CDR3 sequence is CASSRTGYQPQHF. CDR3 bases: TGTGCCAGCAGTAGGACAGGGTATCAGCCCCAGCATTTT.

The rearrangement uses TRBV6-1 and TRBJ1-4; a weak D match, TRBD1 (5 bases). V was trimmed by 3 bases and J by 8 bases, leaving 13 bases between them. The CDR3 is 14 residues long. The germline V gene encodes CDR1 MNHNS and CDR2 SASEGT. CDR3 coding DNA: TGTGCCAGCAGTGATGCAGGGCTCCTAGAAAAACTGTTTTTT. It is translated as CASSDAGLLEKLFF.

The chain recombines TRBV9 with TRBJ1-2; D gene ambiguous. The CDR3 length is 14 residues. V gave up 0 bases and J gave up 4 bases, with 10 bases separating them. Germline assignment: CDR1 SGDLS and CDR2 YYNGEE. CDR3 protein: CASSVGEGTYGYTF. In DNA, the CDR3 is TGTGCCAGCAGCGTAGGGGAGGGAACCTATGGCTACACCTTC.

The rearrangement uses TRBV9 and TRBJ2-3; unclear D gene. Trimming removed 0 bases at V and 2 bases at J, with 7 bases between. Germline V CDR1 and CDR2: SGDLS, YYNGEE. The CDR3 is 14 residues long. CDR3 coding DNA: TGTGCCAGCAGCGTAGAAAGCACCACAGATACGCAGTATTTT. Translated: CASSVESTTDTQYF.

V usage is TRBV19 and J usage is TRBJ1-1; 8 nucleotides align to TRBD1. Trimming took 7 bases from V and 7 from J; bases not matched to a gene: 14. Germline loops: CDR1 LNHDA, CDR2 SQIVND (reference sequence). The CDR3 runs to 15 residues. CDR3 DNA: TGTGCCAGTAAAAGGCGGCAGGGGGCTGACATTGAAGCTTTCTTT. Residues: CASKRRQGADIEAFF.